These 13 T cell receptor beta chains were sequenced from one sample in a study of PD-1 blockade in mismatch repair-deficient tumors. Measured with immunoSEQ multiplex PCR; TCRdb has only the in-frame clones, and not every one. Of about 100,000 clones in the sample, about 79% were seen once. This specimen was peripheral blood, taken roughly 35 weeks after starting pembrolizumab. These TCRs come from an adult with mismatch repair-deficient cancer.

The chain recombines TRBV13 with TRBJ2-3; D might be TRBD2 (5 bases). Germline lookup yields CDR1 PRHDT and CDR2 FYEKMQ (reference sequence). Between the trimmed V and J ends, which lost 6 bases and 5 bases, there was a span of 9 bases. The CDR3 is 12 amino acids. The CDR3 spells CASSDGVDTQYF. Written as DNA, the CDR3 is TGTGCCAGCAGTGACGGGGTAGATACGCAGTATTTT.

The V call is TRBV15, the J call TRBJ1-5; D unclear. The V gene lost 6 bases and the J gene lost 1 base, with 13 bases spanning the gap. Germline lookup yields CDR1 LNHNV and CDR2 YYDKDF (reference sequence). The CDR3 length is 15 residues. CDR3 region: CATSKDRGSNQPQHF. CDR3 coding DNA: TGTGCCACCAGTAAGGACCGAGGGAGCAATCAGCCCCAGCATTTT.

The chain carries TRBV6-5 and TRBJ1-1; D not certain. CDR3 length equals 10 residues. V was trimmed by 5 bases and J by 10 bases, leaving 8 bases between them. Germline CDR1 reads MNHEY; CDR2 reads SVGAGI. The CDR3 reads CASSEFTAFF. CDR3 sequence (DNA): TGTGCCAGCAGTGAGTTCACAGCTTTCTTT.

The V gene is TRBV5-3, the J gene TRBJ1-5; the D gene is possibly TRBD1 (6 bases). TRBV5-3 counts as an open reading frame of uncertain function. Trimming pared 8 bases from V and 2 bases from J, leaving 17 bases between. The CDR3 runs 15 residues. DNA for the CDR3: TGTGCCAGTCCCCCGGGGGGGCATGGCAATCAGCCCCAGCATTTT. Translation gives CASPPGGHGNQPQHF.

The CDR3 DNA reads as TGTGCCAGCAACCGCCCCACAGGGCCTCAACCTGAAGCTTTCTTT. It is translated as CASNRPTGPQPEAFF. The chain combines TRBV6-1 with TRBJ1-1, with a tentative D call TRBD1 (6 bases). Germline-derived CDR1 and CDR2 are MNHNS and SASEGT. The V gene lost 7 bases and the J gene lost 6 bases, with 21 bases spanning the gap. CDR3 size: 15 residues.

J is TRBJ2-5 and V is TRBV7-8; D possibly matches TRBD1 or TRBD2 (5 bases each). The CDR3 spans 15 residues. In germline, CDR1 is SGHVS, CDR2 FQNEAQ. V was trimmed by 5 bases and J by 5 bases, leaving 18 bases between them. CDR3 nucleotide sequence: TGTGCCAGCAGCCCCGGGACCTCCCAGAGGGAGACCCAGTACTTC. Amino acids: CASSPGTSQRETQYF.

This rearrangement joins TRBV18 to TRBJ1-4; TRBD1 matches 7 bases. The CDR3 is 15 residues long. Per the germline V gene, CDR1 is KGHSH and CDR2 is LQKENI. Trimming took 2 bases from V and 4 from J; bases not matched to a gene: 4. CDR3 residues: CASSPETGINEKLFF. For the CDR3, the DNA is TGTGCCAGCTCACCAGAGACAGGGATTAATGAAAAACTGTTTTTT.

V usage is TRBV6-1 and J usage is TRBJ2-7, with D unclear. Trimming shortened V by 6 bases and J by 2 bases, and 14 bases separated the two germline ends. Germline CDR1 MNHNS, CDR2 SASEGT. This CDR3 has 14 residues. The CDR3 DNA reads TGTGCCAGCAGCCCAGTATCGGCGACCTACGAGCAGTACTTC. Its protein is CASSPVSATYEQYF.

The chain carries TRBV28 and TRBJ1-5; weak D call: TRBD1 (6 bases). V lost 5 bases, J lost 1 base, and 12 bases lay in between. The CDR3 is 15 residues long. Germline lookup yields CDR1 MDHEN and CDR2 SYDVKM. In nucleotides, the CDR3 is TGTGCCAGCAGTGTCACAGGGAAGAGCAATCAGCCCCAGCATTTT. This sequence encodes CASSVTGKSNQPQHF. The whole variable domain, filled in from reference TRBV28 and TRBJ1-5, reads DVKVTQSSRYLVKRTGEKVFLECVQDMDHENMFWYRQDPGLGLRLIYFSYDVKMKEKGDIPEGYSVSREKKERFSLILESASTNQTSMYLCASSVTGKSNQPQHFGDGTRLSIL.

A few counts support this clone. The chain is built from TRBV18 and TRBJ1-3; D unclear. Per germline, CDR1 KGHSH and CDR2 LQKENI. This CDR3 region has 15 residues. V was shortened by 2 bases and J by 2 bases, with 10 bases between the two germline ends. The CDR3 here is CASSPVAGAGNTIYF. The DNA of the CDR3 is TGTGCCAGCTCACCAGTTGCGGGCGCTGGAAACACCATATATTTT.

The gene calls are TRBV19 and TRBJ2-5; D remains ambiguous. The V end lost 2 bases, the J end lost 4 bases, and 11 bases lay between the germline ends. CDR3 size: 14 residues. CDR1 and CDR2 (germline): LNHDA, SQIVND (reference sequence). The CDR3 loop is CASSIQLGSETQYF. The CDR3 region has the DNA TGTGCCAGTAGTATACAGCTGGGATCAGAGACCCAGTACTTC.

This rearrangement joins TRBV2 to TRBJ2-6; D is uncertain. CDR1 SNHLY and CDR2 FYNNEI come from the germline V gene. V was pared by 4 bases and J by 0 bases, with 10 bases between. There are 16 residues in the CDR3. For the CDR3, the DNA is TGTGCCAGCAGTGGCACCAGGTCCTCTGGGGCCAACGTCCTGACTTTC. Encoded protein: CASSGTRSSGANVLTF.

The gene calls are TRBV5-1 and TRBJ1-4, with TRBD1 matching over 11 bases. The J segment lost 3 bases and the V segment lost 4 bases, leaving 2 bases of the junction unmatched. This CDR3 is built from 15 residues. Germline V gene data show CDR1 as SGHRS and CDR2 as YFSETQ. CDR3 sequence: CASSGQGAANEKLFF. Here the CDR3 DNA reads TGCGCCAGCAGCGGACAGGGGGCGGCTAATGAAAAACTGTTTTTT.